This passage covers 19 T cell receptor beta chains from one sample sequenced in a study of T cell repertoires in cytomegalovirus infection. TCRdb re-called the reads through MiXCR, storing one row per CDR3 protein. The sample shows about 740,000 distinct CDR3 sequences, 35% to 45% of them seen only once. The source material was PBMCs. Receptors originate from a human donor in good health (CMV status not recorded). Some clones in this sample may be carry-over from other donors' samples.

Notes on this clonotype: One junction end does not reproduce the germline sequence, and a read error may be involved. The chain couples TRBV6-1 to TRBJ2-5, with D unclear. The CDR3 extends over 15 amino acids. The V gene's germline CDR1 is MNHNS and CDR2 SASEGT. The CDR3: CASSEATRARETQYF. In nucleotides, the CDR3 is TGTGCCAGCAGCGAAGCAACGCGTGCCCGGGAGACCCAGTACTTC.

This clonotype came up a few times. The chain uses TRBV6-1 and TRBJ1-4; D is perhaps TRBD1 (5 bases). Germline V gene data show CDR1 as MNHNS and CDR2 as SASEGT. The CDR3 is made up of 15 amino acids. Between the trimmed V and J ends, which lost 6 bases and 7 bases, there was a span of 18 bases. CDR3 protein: CASRREARAVEKLFF. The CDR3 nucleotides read TGTGCCAGCAGGAGGGAAGCCAGGGCTGTTGAAAAACTGTTTTTT.

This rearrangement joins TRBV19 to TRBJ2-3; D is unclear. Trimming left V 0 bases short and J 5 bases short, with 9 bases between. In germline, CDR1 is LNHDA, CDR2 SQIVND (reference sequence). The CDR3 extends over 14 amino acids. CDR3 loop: CASSIEGWGDTQYF. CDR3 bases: TGTGCCAGTAGTATAGAAGGCTGGGGAGATACGCAGTATTTT.

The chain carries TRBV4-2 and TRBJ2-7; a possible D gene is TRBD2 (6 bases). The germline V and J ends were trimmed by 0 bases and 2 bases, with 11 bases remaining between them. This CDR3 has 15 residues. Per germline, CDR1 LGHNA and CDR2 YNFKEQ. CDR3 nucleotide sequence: TGTGCCAGCAGCCAAGAAGAGCGGGCTACCTACGAGCAGTACTTC. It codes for CASSQEERATYEQYF.

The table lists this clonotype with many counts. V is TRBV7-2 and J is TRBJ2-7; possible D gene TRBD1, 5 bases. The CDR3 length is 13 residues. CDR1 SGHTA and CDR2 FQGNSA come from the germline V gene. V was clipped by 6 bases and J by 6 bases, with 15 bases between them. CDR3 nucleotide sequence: TGTGCCAGCAGAATCAGGGTGTCGGGCGAGCAGTACTTC. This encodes CASRIRVSGEQYF.

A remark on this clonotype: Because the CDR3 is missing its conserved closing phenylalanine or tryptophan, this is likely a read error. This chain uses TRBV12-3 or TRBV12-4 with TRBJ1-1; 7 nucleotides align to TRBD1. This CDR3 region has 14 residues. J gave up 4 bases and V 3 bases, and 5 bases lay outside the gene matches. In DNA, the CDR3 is TGTGCCAGCAGTTTGAAGGGGGCAAGCACTGAAGCTTTCTTG. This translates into CASSLKGASTEAFL.

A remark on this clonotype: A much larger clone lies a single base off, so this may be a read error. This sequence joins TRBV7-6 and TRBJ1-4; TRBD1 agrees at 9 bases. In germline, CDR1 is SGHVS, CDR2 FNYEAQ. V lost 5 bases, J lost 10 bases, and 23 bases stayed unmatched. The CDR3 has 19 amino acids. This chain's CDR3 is CASSAMTGTGIDMDAKLFF. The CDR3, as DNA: TGTGCCAGCAGCGCGATGACCGGGACAGGGATAGATATGGATGCAAAACTGTTTTTT.

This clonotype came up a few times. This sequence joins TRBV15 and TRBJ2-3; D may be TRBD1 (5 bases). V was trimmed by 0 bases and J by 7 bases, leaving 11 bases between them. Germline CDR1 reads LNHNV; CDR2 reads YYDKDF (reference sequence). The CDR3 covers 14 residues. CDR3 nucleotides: TGTGCCACCAGCAGAGACAGGGCTTTGAATACGCAGTATTTT. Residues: CATSRDRALNTQYF.

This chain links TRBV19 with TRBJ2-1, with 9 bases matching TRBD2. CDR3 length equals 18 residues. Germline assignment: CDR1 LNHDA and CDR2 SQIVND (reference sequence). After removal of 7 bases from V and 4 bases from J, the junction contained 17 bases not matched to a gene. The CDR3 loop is CASTPVGSGRGIYNEQFF. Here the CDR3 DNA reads TGTGCCAGTACCCCGGTGGGTAGCGGGAGAGGAATTTACAATGAGCAGTTCTTC.

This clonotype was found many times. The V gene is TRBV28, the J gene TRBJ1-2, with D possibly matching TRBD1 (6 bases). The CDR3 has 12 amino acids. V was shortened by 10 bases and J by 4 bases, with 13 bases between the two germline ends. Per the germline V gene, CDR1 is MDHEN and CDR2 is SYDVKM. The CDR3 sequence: CATTGTVYGYTF. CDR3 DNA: TGTGCCACCACAGGGACCGTCTATGGCTACACCTTC.

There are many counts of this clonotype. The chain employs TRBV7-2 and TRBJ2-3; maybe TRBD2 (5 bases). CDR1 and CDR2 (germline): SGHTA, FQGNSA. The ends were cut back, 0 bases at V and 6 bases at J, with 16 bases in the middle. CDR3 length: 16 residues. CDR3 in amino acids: CASSLATLLGADTQYF. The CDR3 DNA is TGTGCCAGCAGCTTAGCGACCCTACTAGGTGCGGATACGCAGTATTTT.

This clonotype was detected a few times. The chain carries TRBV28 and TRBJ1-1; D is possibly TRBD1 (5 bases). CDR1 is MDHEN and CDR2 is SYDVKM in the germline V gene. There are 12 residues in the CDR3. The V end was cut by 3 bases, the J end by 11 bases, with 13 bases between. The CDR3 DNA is TGTGCCAGCAGTTTGAGGGGTCGGGATGCTTTCTTT. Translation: CASSLRGRDAFF.

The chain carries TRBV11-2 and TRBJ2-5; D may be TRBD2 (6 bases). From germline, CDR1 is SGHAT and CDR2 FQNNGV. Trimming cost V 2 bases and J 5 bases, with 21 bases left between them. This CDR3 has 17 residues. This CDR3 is CASSLFFGLKRGETQYF. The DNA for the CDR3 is TGTGCCAGCAGCTTATTTTTCGGACTCAAACGGGGGGAGACCCAGTACTTC.

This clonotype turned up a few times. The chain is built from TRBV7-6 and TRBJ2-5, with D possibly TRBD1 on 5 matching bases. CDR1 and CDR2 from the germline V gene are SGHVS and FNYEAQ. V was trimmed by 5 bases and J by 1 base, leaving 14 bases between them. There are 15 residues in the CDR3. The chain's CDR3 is CASSPRTPPQETQYF. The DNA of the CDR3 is TGTGCCAGCAGCCCCCGGACACCGCCCCAAGAGACCCAGTACTTC.

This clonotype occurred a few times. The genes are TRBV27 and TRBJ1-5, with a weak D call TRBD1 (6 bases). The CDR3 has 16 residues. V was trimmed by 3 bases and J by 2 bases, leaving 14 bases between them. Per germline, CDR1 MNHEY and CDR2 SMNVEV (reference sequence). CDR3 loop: CASSLWGAVGNQPQHF. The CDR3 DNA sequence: TGTGCCAGCAGTTTGTGGGGGGCTGTTGGCAATCAGCCCCAGCATTTT.

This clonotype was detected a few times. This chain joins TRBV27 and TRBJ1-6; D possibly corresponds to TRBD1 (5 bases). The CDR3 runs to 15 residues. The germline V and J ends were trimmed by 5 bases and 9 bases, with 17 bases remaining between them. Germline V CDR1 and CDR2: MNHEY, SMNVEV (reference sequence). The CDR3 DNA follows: TGTGCCAGCAGTGGAGGGGTCCGGGGTATTTCACCCCTCCACTTT. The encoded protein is CASSGGVRGISPLHF.

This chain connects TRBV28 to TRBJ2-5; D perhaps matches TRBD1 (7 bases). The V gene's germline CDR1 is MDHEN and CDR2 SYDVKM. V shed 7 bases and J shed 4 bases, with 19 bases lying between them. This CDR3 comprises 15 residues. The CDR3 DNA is TGTGCCAGCATACAACAACAGGGGACTGGAGAGACCCAGTACTTC. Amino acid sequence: CASIQQQGTGETQYF.

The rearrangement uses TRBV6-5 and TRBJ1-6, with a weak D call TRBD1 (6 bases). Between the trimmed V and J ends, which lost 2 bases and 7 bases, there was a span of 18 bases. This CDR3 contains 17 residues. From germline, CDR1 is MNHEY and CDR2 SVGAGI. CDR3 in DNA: TGTGCCAGCAGTTACCAGCTAACAGGGCGAGGGAATTCACCCCTCCACTTT. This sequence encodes CASSYQLTGRGNSPLHF.

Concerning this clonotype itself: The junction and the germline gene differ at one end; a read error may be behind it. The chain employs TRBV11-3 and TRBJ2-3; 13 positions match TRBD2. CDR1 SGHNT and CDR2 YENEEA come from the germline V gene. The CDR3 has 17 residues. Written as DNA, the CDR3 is TGTGCCAGCAGCTTAAGACTAGCGGGGGGCGACACAGATTCGCAGTATTTT. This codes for CASSLRLAGGDTDSQYF.